This passage covers 9 T cell receptor beta chains from one sample sequenced in a study of T-cell reconstitution after alpha-beta-depleted transplantation in children. It was with unique molecular identifiers that the TCRbeta library was prepared. In TCRdb, the PCR reads were re-called with MiXCR into one record per CDR3 protein. The data contain around 800,000 distinct CDR3 sequences, roughly 16% of them singletons. The starting material was PBMCs, mostly from graft donor cells, obtained 360 days after TCRalphabeta/CD19-depleted stem cell transplant. All receptors come from a male patient under 18 who had a stem cell transplant for acute lymphoblastic leukemia, so the T cells may come from the graft donor.

In its sample, this clonotype was seen many times. The V call is TRBV4-2, the J call TRBJ2-7; 7 bases fit TRBD1. This CDR3 spans 15 amino acids. Per germline, CDR1 LGHNA and CDR2 YNFKEQ. J was trimmed by 3 bases and V by 4 bases; bases with no gene match: 9. For the CDR3, the DNA is TGTGCCAGCAGCCCGGGACAGCTGATGAACTACGAGCAGTACTTC. This translates into CASSPGQLMNYEQYF.

CDR3 loop: CASSDKGTDTQYF. In DNA form, the CDR3 reads TGCGCCAGCAGCGACAAGGGCACAGATACGCAGTATTTT. The rearrangement links TRBV5-1 to TRBJ2-3; no reliable D call. V was cut by 4 bases and J by 1 base, with 7 bases left in between. The CDR3 is 13 amino acids. Germline V gives CDR1 SGHRS, CDR2 YFSETQ.

The J gene is TRBJ1-2, the V gene TRBV20-1; the match to TRBD1 covers 8 bases. The CDR3 runs to 16 residues. V shed 3 bases, J shed 4 bases, and the junction held 13 bases outside the gene matches. Germline lookup yields CDR1 DFQATT and CDR2 SNEGSKA (reference sequence). The CDR3 is CSARALRGTGLYGYTF. CDR3 nucleotide sequence: TGCAGTGCTAGGGCCCTCCGGGGGACAGGACTCTATGGCTACACCTTC.

This clonotype occurred a few times. The rearrangement links TRBV5-6 to TRBJ2-3; D unresolved. The CDR3 spans 14 residues. The germline V and J ends were trimmed by 2 bases and 2 bases, with 9 bases remaining between them. Germline V gives CDR1 SGHDT, CDR2 YYEEEE. CDR3 in amino acids: CASSFVWNTDTQYF. The CDR3 region has the DNA TGTGCCAGCAGCTTTGTGTGGAACACAGATACGCAGTATTTT.

This clonotype was seen only a few times. The chain recombines TRBV20-1 with TRBJ2-7; D gene ambiguous. Trimming shortened V by 6 bases and J by 12 bases, and 18 bases separated the two germline ends. Germline V gene lookup returns CDR1 DFQATT and CDR2 SNEGSKA (reference sequence). The CDR3 totals 11 residues. CDR3 residues: CSAGLGNYPYF. CDR3 sequence (DNA): TGCAGTGCAGGGTTAGGGAATTATCCGTACTTC.

The chain carries TRBV20-1 and TRBJ2-1; TRBD2 aligns across 13 bases. The CDR3 is 13 amino acids. Germline V gene sequence: CDR1 DFQATT, CDR2 SNEGSKA (reference sequence). V shed 6 bases, J shed 9 bases, and the junction held 5 bases outside the gene matches. The CDR3 loop is CSARLAGGIEQFF. The CDR3 coding sequence is TGCAGTGCAAGACTAGCGGGAGGTATTGAGCAGTTCTTC.

The sample holds a few counts of this clonotype. V gene TRBV7-3 combines with J gene TRBJ2-1, with TRBD1 identical over 9 bases. V lost 8 bases and J lost 1; bases outside the gene matches: 6. The CDR3 spans 15 residues. Looked up from germline, CDR1 is SGHTA and CDR2 is FQGTGA. The chain's CDR3 is CASRPGTGSYNEQFF. In DNA, the CDR3 is TGTGCCAGCCGTCCCGGGACAGGGTCCTACAATGAGCAGTTCTTC. Filled out from reference TRBV7-3 and TRBJ2-1, the complete variable domain reads GAGVSQTPSNKVTEKGKYVELRCDPISGHTALYWYRQSLGQGPEFLIYFQGTGAADDSGLPNDRFFAVRPEGSVSTLKIQRTERGDSAVYLCASRPGTGSYNEQFFGPGTRLTVL.

The chain recombines TRBV7-2 with TRBJ2-7, with TRBD2 identical over 7 bases. The V segment lost 1 base and the J segment 4 bases; nucleotides outside the gene matches: 7. The CDR3 runs 15 residues. Germline V gene lookup returns CDR1 SGHTA and CDR2 FQGNSA. The CDR3 DNA is TGTGCCAGCAGCTTAGACCCCACTAGCGAATACGAGCAGTACTTC. It translates to CASSLDPTSEYEQYF.

This clonotype was detected many times. The chain recombines TRBV12-3 or TRBV12-4 with TRBJ2-1; possibly TRBD2 for D (6 bases). Between the trimmed V and J ends, which lost 4 bases and 5 bases, there was a span of 9 bases. This CDR3 contains 13 residues. Written as DNA, the CDR3 is TGTGCCAGCAGTTCCAGACTAGACAATGAGCAGTTCTTC. As protein: CASSSRLDNEQFF.